Each of the 10 T cell receptor beta chains below was sequenced from the same sample in a study of blood T cell repertoires in COVID-19. Method: immunoSEQ multiplex PCR; TCRdb's copy keeps in-frame clones and lacks some. The sample has some 91,000 clones; less than 95% are singletons. Sequencing was carried out using peripheral blood. The receptors originated from a man in his sixties with acute or convalescent COVID-19.

This chain connects TRBV5-1 to TRBJ2-2; the D is unclear. The length of the CDR3 is 13 residues. In germline, CDR1 is SGHRS, CDR2 YFSETQ. V was cut by 0 bases and J by 4 bases, with 4 bases left in between. Here the CDR3 DNA reads TGCGCCAGCAGCTTGGCGGGCACCGGGGAGCTGTTTTTT. Protein: CASSLAGTGELFF.

The V call is TRBV27, the J call TRBJ2-4; D is undetermined. The germline V and J ends were trimmed by 0 bases and 1 base, with 4 bases remaining between them. From germline, CDR1 is MNHEY and CDR2 SMNVEV (reference sequence). The CDR3 contains 14 residues. The CDR3 sequence: CASSLSSAKNIQYF. For the CDR3, the DNA is TGTGCCAGCAGTTTATCGTCGGCCAAAAACATTCAGTACTTC.

This clone appeared once. The chain recombines TRBV2 with TRBJ1-2; 9 bases fit TRBD1. This CDR3 region has 14 residues. Trimming at V came to 10 bases and at J to 8 bases, leaving 14 bases not matched to a gene. From germline, CDR1 is SNHLY and CDR2 FYNNEI. The chain's CDR3 is CATRAQGARGGYTF. The CDR3 region has the DNA TGTGCCACCCGGGCACAGGGGGCGCGAGGGGGCTACACCTTC.

This chain links TRBV10-3 with TRBJ1-4; weak D call: TRBD1 (6 bases). Trimming cost V 8 bases and J 3 bases, with 16 bases left between them. There are 15 residues in the CDR3. Germline V CDR1 and CDR2: ENHRY, SYGVKD. The CDR3 nucleotides read TGTGCCATCGGAGCAGGGACAACAGCTAATGAAAAACTGTTTTTT. Its translation: CAIGAGTTANEKLFF.

This clone has a handful of counts. The chain links TRBV4-1 to TRBJ1-3; TRBD1 matches at 7 bases. The ends lost 0 bases at V and 2 bases at J; junction bases unmatched: 13. CDR1 is MGHRA and CDR2 is YSYEKL in the germline V gene. The CDR3 runs to 19 residues. The CDR3 region is CASSQDFLRRGRAGNTIYF. In DNA form, the CDR3 reads TGCGCCAGCAGCCAAGATTTTCTCAGGAGGGGGCGGGCTGGAAACACCATATATTTT.

The V and J genes are TRBV18 and TRBJ1-1, with D possibly being TRBD1 (5 bases). The CDR3 sequence is 13 residues long. The ends were cut back, 2 bases at V and 5 bases at J, with 9 bases in the middle. Germline V lookup: CDR1 KGHSH, CDR2 LQKENI. The CDR3: CASSPGRVTEAFF. In nucleotides, the CDR3 is TGTGCCAGCTCACCAGGCAGGGTAACTGAAGCTTTCTTT.

The chain recombines TRBV7-2 with TRBJ1-2, with no clear D. The V gene lost 5 bases and the J gene lost 3 bases, with 19 bases spanning the gap. This CDR3 is built from 16 residues. Germline V gene data show CDR1 as SGHTA and CDR2 as FQGNSA. The CDR3: CASSRGSFFEDYGYTF. The CDR3 nucleotides read TGTGCCAGCAGCCGTGGGTCTTTTTTTGAGGACTATGGCTACACCTTC.

The V call is TRBV5-1, the J call TRBJ1-2; the D is unclear. The CDR3 spans 13 residues. Germline V gives CDR1 SGHRS, CDR2 YFSETQ. V shed 7 bases and J shed 6 bases, with 16 bases lying between them. CDR3 amino acids: CASARTAGDGYTF. CDR3 bases: TGCGCCAGCGCTAGGACGGCCGGGGATGGCTACACCTTC.

The V and J genes are TRBV19 and TRBJ1-1; 7 bases line up with TRBD1. This CDR3 contains 16 residues. CDR1 LNHDA and CDR2 SQIVND come from the germline V gene (reference sequence). Trimming cost V 6 bases and J 2 bases; bases outside gene matches: 12. The CDR3 DNA reads TGTGCCAGTAGAACAGCTTACAGGGGCGACAACACTGAAGCTTTCTTT. Translation gives CASRTAYRGDNTEAFF.

The rearrangement uses TRBV27 and TRBJ1-2, with 8 bases that match TRBD1. Germline V gene lookup returns CDR1 MNHEY and CDR2 SMNVEV (reference sequence). This CDR3 region has 12 residues. V lost 7 bases, J lost 4 bases, and 2 bases stayed unmatched. In DNA form, the CDR3 reads TGTGCCAGCACTGGGACAGGCTATGGCTACACCTTC. Residues: CASTGTGYGYTF.